This TCR beta chain is drawn from a study of beta chain features in type 1 diabetes. Comment on this clone: Its antigen is still unknown.

The study, taken as a whole, reports: Type 1 diabetes patients had moderately but significantly shorter TCRB CDR3s in all four CD4+ subsets. HLA influence on TCRB rearrangement stayed unresolved here.

V shed 0 bases and J shed 4 bases, with 18 bases lying between them. The CDR3 extends over 16 amino acids. Germline V lookup: CDR1 GTSNPN, CDR2 SVGIG (reference sequence). The authors reverse transcribed all of the isolated RNA, so sequencing captured expressed TCRB transcripts. Some clones are missing from TCRdb's copy, which holds only in-frame ones; the method was immunoSEQ multiplex PCR. The sample records more than 25,000 clones, about 52% being singletons. This rearrangement joins TRBV30 to TRBJ2-5; D is perhaps TRBD1 (5 bases). This receptor was identified in a man aged 30 to 45 with type 1 diabetes. Sequenced material: stem cell memory CD4+ T cells from blood. CDR3 in amino acids: CAWSVHLAGPRETQYF. The CDR3 nucleotides read TGTGCCTGGAGTGTACATCTCGCAGGGCCCAGAGAGACCCAGTACTTC. Using reference TRBV30 and TRBJ2-5 for the parts outside the CDR3, the full variable domain is SQTIHQWPATLVQPVGSPLSLECTVEGTSNPNLYWYRQAAGRGLQLLFYSVGIGQISSEVPQNLSASRPQDRQFILSSKKLLLSDSGFYLCAWSVHLAGPRETQYFGPGTRLLVL.